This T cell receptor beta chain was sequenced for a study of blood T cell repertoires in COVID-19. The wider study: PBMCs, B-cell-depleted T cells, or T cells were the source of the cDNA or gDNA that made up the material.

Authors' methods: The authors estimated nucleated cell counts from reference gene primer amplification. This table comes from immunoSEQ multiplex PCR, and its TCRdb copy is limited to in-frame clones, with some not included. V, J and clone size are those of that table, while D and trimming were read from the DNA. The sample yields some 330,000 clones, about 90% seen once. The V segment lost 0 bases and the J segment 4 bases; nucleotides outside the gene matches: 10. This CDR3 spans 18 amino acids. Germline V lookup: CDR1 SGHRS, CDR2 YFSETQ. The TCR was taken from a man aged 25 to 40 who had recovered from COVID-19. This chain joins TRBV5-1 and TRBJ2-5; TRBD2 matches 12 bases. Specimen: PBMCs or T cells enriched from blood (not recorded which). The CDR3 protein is CASSLGTSGEVGRETQYF. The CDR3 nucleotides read TGCGCCAGCAGCTTGGGGACTAGCGGGGAGGTAGGGAGAGAGACCCAGTACTTC.